The clone carrying this TCR beta chain appeared a single time. Study processing details: Reference gene primer amplification yielded estimated nucleated cell counts. Using immunoSEQ multiplex PCR, the repertoire was profiled, and TCRdb retains in-frame clones only, with some absent. V, J and clone size derive from that table, while D and trimming were established from the DNA sequence. Of over 120,000 clones detected, roughly 80% appear once; the ten largest clones hold around 3.8%. The germline V gene has CDR1 SNHLY and CDR2 FYNNEI. V lost 7 bases and J 2 bases, leaving 7 bases between the germline ends. The length of the CDR3 is 12 residues. This record belongs to a study of blood T cell repertoires in COVID-19.

The TCR comes from a man between 70 and 80 years old who had recovered from COVID-19. V and J are TRBV2 and TRBJ2-3; D is uncertain. Sequencing input: peripheral blood. The DNA of the CDR3 is TGTGCCAGCACGAGGATCACAGATACGCAGTATTTT. Its translation: CASTRITDTQYF. Looking up the rest from reference TRBV2 and TRBJ2-3 gives the full variable domain: EPEVTQTPSHQVTQMGQEVILRCVPISNHLYFYWYRQILGQKVEFLVSFYNNEISEKSEIFDDQFSVERPDGSNFTLKIRSTKLEDSAMYFCASTRITDTQYFGPGTRLTVL.